The 2 T cell receptor beta chains given below trace back to one sample, sequenced in a study of T cell repertoires in cytomegalovirus infection (dated by TCRdb to about 2019). The run used an Illumina HiSeq 1500. In-frame beta chains were kept once TCRdb had trimmed the public reads at Q25 with fastp and called clones with MiXCR. Rows matching on CDR3 protein sequence are summarized as one entry with the most common DNA and genes. The sample includes about 500,000 distinct CDR3 sequences, with roughly 34% observed a single time. 17% of the sample lies in the top ten. These receptors have no known antigen. What this sample's treatment or condition label stands for: in vitro stimulation with specific CMV peptide epitopes to enrich CMV-specific T cells. Source: cultured PBMCs, taken from culture after CMV antigen stimulation. Source of these receptors: a human donor in good health (CMV status not recorded). Some clones in this sample may be carry-over from other donors' samples.

The chain carries TRBV10-2 and TRBJ2-2; D gene ambiguous. CDR1 WSHSY and CDR2 SAAADI come from the germline V gene. The CDR3 length is 15 residues. Trimming stripped 10 bases from V and 2 bases from J, with 17 bases between. The CDR3 region is CATLEGFQNTGELFF. CDR3 DNA sequence: TGCGCCACCTTAGAAGGATTCCAAAACACCGGGGAGCTGTTTTTT.

For this clonotype: No conserved phenylalanine or tryptophan ends this CDR3, so it is likely a read error. The chain combines TRBV11-1 with TRBJ2-7; D not resolved. The germline V gene encodes CDR1 SGHAT and CDR2 FQDESV (reference sequence). The CDR3 has 15 residues. V shed 5 bases and J shed 0 bases, with 14 bases lying between them. This CDR3 is CASSQQPQSSYEQYL. CDR3 DNA: TGTGCCAGCAGCCAACAACCACAGAGCTCCTACGAGCAGTACCTC.